The clone carrying this TCR beta chain was seen repeatedly, ten times or more. V lost 8 bases, J lost 2 bases, and 16 bases lay in between. The CDR3 length is 15 residues. Germline V gives CDR1 MNHEY, CDR2 SMNVEV (reference sequence). The data belong to a study of human T cells and chemical hapten exposure. Study context: It was small differences in pooled library volume that mainly caused per-sample TCR yields to vary.

Time point noted: pre-sensitization, week 0. Treatment: therapeutic diphenylcyclopropenone sensitization with weekly scalp DPC. Each CDR3 protein gets one entry after TCRdb re-called the RACE reads with MiXCR. The repertoire includes 250,000 or so distinct CDR3 sequences, 7.7% of them detected once, and approximately 1.2% sits in the top ten. The origin of this receptor is a man between 18 and 35 years old with alopecia areata. Some clones in this sample may be carry-over from other donors' samples. The genes are TRBV27 and TRBJ1-3, with TRBD1 as a possible D gene (5 bases). Specimen: whole blood, collected in connection with sensitization to the hapten diphenylcyclopropenone (DPC). CDR3 residues: CASGSWGGTGNTIYF. In DNA, the CDR3 is TGTGCCAGCGGATCATGGGGGGGAACTGGAAACACCATATATTTT.